What follows are 9 T cell receptor beta chains derived from one specimen sequenced in a study of OX40 agonist ivuxolimab in advanced cancers. Sequencing used immunoSEQ multiplex PCR; TCRdb keeps in-frame clones, though not all of them. Of 57,000 or so clones listed, approximately 89% are singletons. Sequenced material: CD4+ or CD8+ T cells sorted from blood, taken in a trial of the OX40 agonist ivuxolimab. The origin of the receptors is an adult with an advanced solid tumor such as melanoma, head and neck, liver or kidney cancer.

The chain employs TRBV7-9 and TRBJ2-7; no clear D gene. The CDR3 length is 15 residues. Germline-derived CDR1 and CDR2 are SEHNR and FQNEAQ (reference sequence). With 1 base removed from V and 2 bases from J, the gap between germline ends came to 12 bases. The CDR3 sequence is CASSLVVTVPYEQYF. Here the CDR3 DNA reads TGTGCCAGCAGCTTAGTGGTGACGGTCCCCTACGAGCAGTACTTC.

In its sample, this clone was seen a few times. The chain couples TRBV15 to TRBJ2-7; the D call may be TRBD1 or TRBD2 (5 bases each). The V end was cut by 1 base, the J end by 2 bases, with 9 bases between. The CDR3 length is 14 residues. Germline CDR1 is LNHNV and CDR2 is YYDKDF (reference sequence). The CDR3 sequence is CATSRGGSPYEQYF. The CDR3 DNA follows: TGTGCCACCAGCAGAGGGGGGAGTCCCTACGAGCAGTACTTC.

The J gene is TRBJ2-1, the V gene TRBV10-3; 12 positions match TRBD2. The CDR3 sequence is 13 residues long. CDR1 and CDR2 from the germline V gene are ENHRY and SYGVKD. The V gene end was trimmed by 11 bases and the J gene end by 5 bases; junction bases not matched to a gene: 4. The CDR3 region is CAVGLAGNNEQFF. As DNA, the CDR3 is TGTGCCGTCGGACTAGCGGGGAACAATGAGCAGTTCTTC.

The gene calls are TRBV4-3 and TRBJ2-2; D is possibly TRBD1 (6 bases). Germline V CDR1 and CDR2: LGHNA, YSLEER. The ends were cut back, 0 bases at V and 5 bases at J, with 7 bases in the middle. The CDR3 has 14 amino acids. This CDR3 reads CASSQDTGTGELFF. CDR3 bases: TGCGCCAGCAGCCAAGATACAGGGACCGGGGAGCTGTTTTTT.

To note about this clone: One end of the junction is discordant with germline, which a read error may explain. This rearrangement joins TRBV29-1 to TRBJ1-1; D gene unclear. There are 12 residues in the CDR3. CDR1 and CDR2 (germline): SQVTM, ANQGSEA. DNA of the CDR3: TGCAGCGTTGTAGGTGATGGCCCCGTCCCCCTCTTT. It codes for CSVVGDGPVPLF.

The genes are TRBV9 and TRBJ2-3, with 7 bases matching TRBD1. The CDR3 is made up of 14 amino acids. The V and J ends lost 4 bases and 4 bases, in that order; junction bases with no gene match: 6. Germline V lookup: CDR1 SGDLS, CDR2 YYNGEE. In DNA, the CDR3 is TGTGCCAGCAGCTTCGGACAGGCCCCAGATACGCAGTATTTT. It yields the protein CASSFGQAPDTQYF.

The chain uses TRBV11-3 and TRBJ2-3; 9 bases fit TRBD2. The CDR3 is made up of 18 amino acids. With V trimmed by 1 base and J by 4 bases, 12 bases remained unmatched. CDR1 is SGHNT and CDR2 is YENEEA in the germline V gene. CDR3 residues: CASSLVSRAGGIADTQYF. The CDR3 nucleotides are TGTGCCAGCAGCTTAGTCAGTCGAGCGGGAGGAATAGCAGATACGCAGTATTTT.

The rearrangement uses TRBV7-6 and TRBJ2-1; 8 nucleotides line up with TRBD2. Per germline, CDR1 SGHVS and CDR2 FNYEAQ. Trimming removed 2 bases from V and 2 bases from J; junction bases left unmatched: 5. The CDR3 contains 16 residues. CDR3: CASSLRAGGPYNEQFF. In DNA form, the CDR3 reads TGTGCCAGCAGCTTAAGGGCGGGGGGACCCTACAATGAGCAGTTCTTC.

By proportion, this clone is medium-sized. The gene calls are TRBV11-2 and TRBJ2-7; a weak D match, TRBD2 (7 bases). The CDR3 has 13 residues. Germline V gene lookup returns CDR1 SGHAT and CDR2 FQNNGV. Deletions cut 11 bases from V and 6 bases from J, with 20 bases between. The CDR3 region has the DNA TGTGCCCTCGAGGGGGAGGGCTCTTCCGAGCAGTACTTC. Its protein is CALEGEGSSEQYF.